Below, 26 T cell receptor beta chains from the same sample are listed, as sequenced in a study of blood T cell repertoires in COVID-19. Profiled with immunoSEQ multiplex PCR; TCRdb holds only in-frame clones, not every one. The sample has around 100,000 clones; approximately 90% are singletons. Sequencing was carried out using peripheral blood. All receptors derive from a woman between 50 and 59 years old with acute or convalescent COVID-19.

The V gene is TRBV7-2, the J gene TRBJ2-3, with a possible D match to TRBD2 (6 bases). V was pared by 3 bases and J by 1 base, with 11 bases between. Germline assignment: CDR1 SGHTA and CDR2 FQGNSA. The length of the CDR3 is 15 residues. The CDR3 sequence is CASSFSGGGTDTQYF. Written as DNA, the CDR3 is TGTGCCAGCAGCTTTTCGGGCGGGGGCACAGATACGCAGTATTTT.

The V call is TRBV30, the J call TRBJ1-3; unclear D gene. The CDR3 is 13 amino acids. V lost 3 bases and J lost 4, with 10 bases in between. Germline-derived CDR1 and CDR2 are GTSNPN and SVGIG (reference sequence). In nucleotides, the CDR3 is TGTGCCTGGAGACTTCAACAGGGAAACACCATATATTTT. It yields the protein CAWRLQQGNTIYF.

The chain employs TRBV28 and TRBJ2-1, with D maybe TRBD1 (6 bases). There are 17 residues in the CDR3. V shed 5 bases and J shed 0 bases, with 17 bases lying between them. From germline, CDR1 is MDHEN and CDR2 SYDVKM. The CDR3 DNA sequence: TGTGCCAGCAGTGTCCCGGGACAAGAAAGCTCCTACAATGAGCAGTTCTTC. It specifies CASSVPGQESSYNEQFF.

The CDR3 sequence: CASSPRQGATNEKLFF. In DNA, the CDR3 is TGTGCCAGCAGCCCTAGACAGGGGGCAACTAATGAAAAACTGTTTTTT. The chain joins TRBV9 to TRBJ1-4, with 9 nucleotides matching TRBD1. V lost 4 bases and J lost 0; bases outside the gene matches: 4. Germline V gene data show CDR1 as SGDLS and CDR2 as YYNGEE. CDR3 length equals 16 residues.

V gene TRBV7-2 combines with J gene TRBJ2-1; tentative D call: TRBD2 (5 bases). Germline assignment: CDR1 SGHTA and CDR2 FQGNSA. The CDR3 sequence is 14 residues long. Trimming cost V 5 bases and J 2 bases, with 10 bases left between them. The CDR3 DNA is TGTGCCAGCAGCAGTACCGGGGCCTACAATGAGCAGTTCTTC. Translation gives CASSSTGAYNEQFF.

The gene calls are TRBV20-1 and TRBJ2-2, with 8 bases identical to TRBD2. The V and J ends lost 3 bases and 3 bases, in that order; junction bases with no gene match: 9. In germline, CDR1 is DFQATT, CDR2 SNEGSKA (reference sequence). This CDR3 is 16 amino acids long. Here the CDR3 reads CSASPAGGADTGELFF. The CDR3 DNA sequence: TGCAGTGCTAGTCCGGCGGGAGGTGCCGACACCGGGGAGCTGTTTTTT.

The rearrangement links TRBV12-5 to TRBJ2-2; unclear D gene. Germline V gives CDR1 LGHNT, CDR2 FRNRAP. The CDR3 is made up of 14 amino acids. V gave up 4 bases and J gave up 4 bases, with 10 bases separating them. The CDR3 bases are TGTGCTAGTGGTTCCTCCGACATCACCGGGGAGCTGTTTTTT. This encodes CASGSSDITGELFF. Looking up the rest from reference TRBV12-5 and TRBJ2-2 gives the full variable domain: DARVTQTPRHKVTEMGQEVTMRCQPILGHNTVFWYRQTMMQGLELLAYFRNRAPLDDSGMPKDRFSAEMPDATLATLKIQPSEPRDSAVYFCASGSSDITGELFFGEGSRLTVL.

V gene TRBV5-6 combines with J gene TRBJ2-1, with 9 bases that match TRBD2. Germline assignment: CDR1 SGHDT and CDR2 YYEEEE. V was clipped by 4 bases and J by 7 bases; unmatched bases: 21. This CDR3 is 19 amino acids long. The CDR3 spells CASSSPLDSGRKWGNEQFF. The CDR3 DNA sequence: TGTGCCAGCAGCAGCCCCCTAGACAGCGGGAGGAAATGGGGAAATGAGCAGTTCTTC.

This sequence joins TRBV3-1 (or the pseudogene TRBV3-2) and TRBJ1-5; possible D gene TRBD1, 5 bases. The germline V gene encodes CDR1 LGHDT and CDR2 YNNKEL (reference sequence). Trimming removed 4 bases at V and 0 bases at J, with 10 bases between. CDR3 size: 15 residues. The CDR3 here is CASSPRDSSNQPQHF. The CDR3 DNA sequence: TGTGCCAGCAGCCCCAGGGACTCTAGCAATCAGCCCCAGCATTTT.

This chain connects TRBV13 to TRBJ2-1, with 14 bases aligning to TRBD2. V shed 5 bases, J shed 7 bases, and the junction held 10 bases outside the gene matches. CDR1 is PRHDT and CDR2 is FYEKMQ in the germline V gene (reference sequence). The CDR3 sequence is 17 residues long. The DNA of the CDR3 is TGTGCCAGCAGCCTATTACGGACTAGCGGGAGGTTAAATGAGCAGTTCTTC. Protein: CASSLLRTSGRLNEQFF.

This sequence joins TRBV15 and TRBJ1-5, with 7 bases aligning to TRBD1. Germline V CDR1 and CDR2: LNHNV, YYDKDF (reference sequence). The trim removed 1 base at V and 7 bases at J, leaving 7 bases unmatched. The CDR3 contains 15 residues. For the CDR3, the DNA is TGTGCCACCAGCAGAGGGAAAGGGGGCCGACAGCCCCAGCATTTT. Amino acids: CATSRGKGGRQPQHF.

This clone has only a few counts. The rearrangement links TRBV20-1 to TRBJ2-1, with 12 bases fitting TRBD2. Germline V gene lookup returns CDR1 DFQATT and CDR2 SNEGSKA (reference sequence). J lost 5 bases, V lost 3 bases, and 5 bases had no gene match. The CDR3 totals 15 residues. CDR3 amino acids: CSASSTSGSNNEQFF. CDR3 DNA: TGCAGTGCTAGTTCGACTAGCGGGAGTAACAATGAGCAGTTCTTC.

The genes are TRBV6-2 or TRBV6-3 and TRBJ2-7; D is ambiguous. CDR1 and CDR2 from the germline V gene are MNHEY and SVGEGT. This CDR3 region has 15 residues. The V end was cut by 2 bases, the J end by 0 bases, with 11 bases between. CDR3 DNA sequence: TGTGCCAGCAGTTACACTTGGTACAGCTCCTACGAGCAGTACTTC. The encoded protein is CASSYTWYSSYEQYF.

The CDR3 region has the DNA TGTGCCAGCAGCACCCACAGGGACTCACCCCTCCACTTT. This encodes CASSTHRDSPLHF. This chain links TRBV7-3 with TRBJ1-6; D is possibly TRBD1 (6 bases). Trimming stripped 5 bases from V and 10 bases from J, with 12 bases between. Germline lookup yields CDR1 SGHTA and CDR2 FQGTGA. This CDR3 contains 13 residues.

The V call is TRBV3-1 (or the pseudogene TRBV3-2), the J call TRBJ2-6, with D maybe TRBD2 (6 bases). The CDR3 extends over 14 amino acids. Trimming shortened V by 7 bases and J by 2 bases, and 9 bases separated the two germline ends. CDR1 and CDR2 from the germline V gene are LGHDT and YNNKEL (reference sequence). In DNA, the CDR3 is TGTGCCAGCAATGGGGGGACTGGGGCCAACGTCCTGACTTTC. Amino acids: CASNGGTGANVLTF.

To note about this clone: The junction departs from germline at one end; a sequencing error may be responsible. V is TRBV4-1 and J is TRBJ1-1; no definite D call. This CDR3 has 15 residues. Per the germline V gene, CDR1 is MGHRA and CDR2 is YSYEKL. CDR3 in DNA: TGCGCCAGCAGTCAAGGTAACCGAGTTGCCACTGAAGCTTTCTTT. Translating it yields CASSQGNRVATEAFF.

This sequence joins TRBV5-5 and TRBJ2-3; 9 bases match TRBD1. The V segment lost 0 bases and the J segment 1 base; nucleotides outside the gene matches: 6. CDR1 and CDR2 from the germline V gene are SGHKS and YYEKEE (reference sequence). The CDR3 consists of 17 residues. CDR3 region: CASSLAPRTGGTDTQYF. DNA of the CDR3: TGTGCCAGCAGCTTGGCTCCCCGGACAGGGGGCACAGATACGCAGTATTTT.

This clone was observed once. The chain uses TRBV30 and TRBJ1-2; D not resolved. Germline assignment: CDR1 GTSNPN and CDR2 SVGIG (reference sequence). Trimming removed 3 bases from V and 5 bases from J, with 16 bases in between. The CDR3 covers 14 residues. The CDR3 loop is CAWRKVRISYGYTF. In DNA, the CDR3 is TGTGCCTGGAGGAAAGTGCGGATCTCATATGGCTACACCTTC. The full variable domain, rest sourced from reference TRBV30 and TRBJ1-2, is SQTIHQWPATLVQPVGSPLSLECTVEGTSNPNLYWYRQAAGRGLQLLFYSVGIGQISSEVPQNLSASRPQDRQFILSSKKLLLSDSGFYLCAWRKVRISYGYTFGSGTRLTVV.

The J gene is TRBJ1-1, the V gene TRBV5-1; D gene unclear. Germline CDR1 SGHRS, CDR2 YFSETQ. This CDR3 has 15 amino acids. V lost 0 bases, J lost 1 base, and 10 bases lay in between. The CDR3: CASSLGAGSNTEAFF. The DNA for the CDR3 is TGCGCCAGCAGCTTGGGGGCGGGATCGAACACTGAAGCTTTCTTT.

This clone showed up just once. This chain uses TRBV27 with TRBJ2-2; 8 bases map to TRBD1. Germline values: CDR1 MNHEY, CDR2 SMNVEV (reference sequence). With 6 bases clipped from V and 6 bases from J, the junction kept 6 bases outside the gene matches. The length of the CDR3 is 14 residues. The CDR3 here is CASRITGGAGELFF. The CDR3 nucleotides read TGTGCCAGCAGGATCACAGGGGGAGCCGGGGAGCTGTTTTTT.

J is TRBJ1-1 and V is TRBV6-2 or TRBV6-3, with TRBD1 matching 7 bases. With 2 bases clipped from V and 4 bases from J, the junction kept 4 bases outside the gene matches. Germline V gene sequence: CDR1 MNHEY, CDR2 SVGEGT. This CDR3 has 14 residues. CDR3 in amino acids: CASSYTTGVTEAFF. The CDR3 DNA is TGTGCCAGCAGTTACACCACAGGGGTCACTGAAGCTTTCTTT.

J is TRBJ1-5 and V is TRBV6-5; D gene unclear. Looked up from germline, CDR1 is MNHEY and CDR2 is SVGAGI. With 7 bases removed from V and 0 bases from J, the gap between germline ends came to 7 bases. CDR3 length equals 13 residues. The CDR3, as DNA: TGTGCCAGCACGAGGGATAGCAATCAGCCCCAGCATTTT. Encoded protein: CASTRDSNQPQHF.

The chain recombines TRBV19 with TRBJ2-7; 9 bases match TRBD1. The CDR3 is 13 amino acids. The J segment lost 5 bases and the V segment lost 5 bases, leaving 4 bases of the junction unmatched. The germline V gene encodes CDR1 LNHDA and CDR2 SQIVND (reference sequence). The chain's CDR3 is CASSLDRGDEQYF. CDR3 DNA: TGTGCCAGTAGTTTGGACAGGGGCGACGAGCAGTACTTC.

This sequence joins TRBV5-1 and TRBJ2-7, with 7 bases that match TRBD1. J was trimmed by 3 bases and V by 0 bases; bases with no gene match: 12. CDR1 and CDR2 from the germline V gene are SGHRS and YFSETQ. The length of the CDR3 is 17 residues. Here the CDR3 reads CASSLGDPTTGVYEQYF. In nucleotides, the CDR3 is TGCGCCAGCAGCTTGGGGGACCCAACTACAGGGGTCTACGAGCAGTACTTC.

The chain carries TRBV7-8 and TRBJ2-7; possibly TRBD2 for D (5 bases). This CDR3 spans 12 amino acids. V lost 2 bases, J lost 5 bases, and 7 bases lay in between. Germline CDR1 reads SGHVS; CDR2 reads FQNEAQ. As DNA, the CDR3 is TGTGCCAGCAGCTTAAGAGGGAACGAGCAGTACTTC. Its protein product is CASSLRGNEQYF.

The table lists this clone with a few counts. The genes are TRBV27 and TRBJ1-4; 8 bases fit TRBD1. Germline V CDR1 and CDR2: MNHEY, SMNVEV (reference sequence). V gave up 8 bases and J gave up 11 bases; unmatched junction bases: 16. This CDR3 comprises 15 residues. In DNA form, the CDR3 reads TGTGCCAGCGGCTCCCAGGGGGCCGGGGCCTCTAAACTGTTTTTT. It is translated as CASGSQGAGASKLFF.